The entry that follows covers one T cell receptor (beta chain) sequence. Antigen specificity is unknown. The entry originates in a study of T cells after yellow fever vaccination. This CDR3 is 15 amino acids long. Trimming took off 7 bases at V and 2 bases at J, with 17 bases between the two ends. Germline CDR1 reads SGHVS; CDR2 reads FQNEAQ. TCRdb called the 5' RACE reads again in MiXCR, with one record for every CDR3 protein. The data hold some 350,000 distinct CDR3 sequences, with 8.7% observed a single time. Whole-study results and caveats: The CD4 and CD8 compartments had a small share of their clonotypes in common. Researchers report a weaker secondary response that nonetheless peaked faster, day 5 versus 15. Any FACS-sorted repertoire could hold abundant clonotypes that contaminate it from the bulk population. Booster samples showed a return of most primary-vaccination clones (roughly 95% CD4, 88% CD8).

This chain joins TRBV7-8 and TRBJ1-2; D is perhaps TRBD1 (5 bases). The source was PBMCs, collected on the day of the first yellow fever vaccination. This sequence originates from a man aged 18 to 35 who received the YFV17D yellow fever vaccine. CDR3 DNA: TGTGCCAGCACCGCTCGAATCCGGGGCAACTATGGCTACACCTTC. Translation: CASTARIRGNYGYTF.